This T cell receptor beta chain was sequenced in a study of T cell changes during pregnancy in multiple sclerosis. Measured with immunoSEQ multiplex PCR; TCRdb has only the in-frame clones, and not every one. The sample comprises approximately 40,000 clones, around nine tenths of which are singletons, and under 0.75% rests with the top ten. Trimming at V came to 4 bases and at J to 6 bases, leaving 13 bases not matched to a gene. Per germline, CDR1 SGHKS and CDR2 YYEKEE (reference sequence). The CDR3 contains 15 residues. The clonotype comes from a female donor with multiple sclerosis, enrolled in a pregnancy study. The J gene is TRBJ2-7, the V gene TRBV5-5; 7 bases are shared with TRBD1. Sequences were derived from CD4+ T cells from peripheral blood mononuclear cells, sampled before pregnancy. CDR3 bases: TGTGCCAGCAGCCTCTTCTCCGGGACAGAGACCGAGCAGTACTTC. Amino acids: CASSLFSGTETEQYF.